The sequence of this T cell receptor beta chain was determined in a study of blood T cell repertoires in COVID-19. Overall study context: Whether acute or convalescent, the COVID-19 samples came from the United States, Italy and Spain. In each case, the material was cDNA or gDNA derived from T cells, B-cell-depleted T cells, or PBMCs.

CDR1 is LNHDA, CDR2 SQIVND, per germline (reference sequence). The CDR3 contains 15 residues. The V end lost 3 bases, the J end lost 4 bases, and 16 bases lay between the germline ends. Per the original data handling: The authors estimated nucleated cell counts from reference gene primer amplification. Sequenced by immunoSEQ multiplex PCR; TCRdb stores in-frame clones only, minus some. V and J calls and clone size are copied from that table; D and trimming were computed from the DNA. The data show around 450,000 clones, nearly 90% seen once. Sequences were obtained from PBMCs or T cells enriched from blood (not recorded which). This clonotype originated in a woman aged 18 to 35 with acute COVID-19. The chain joins TRBV19 to TRBJ2-7; D might be TRBD2 (6 bases). The CDR3 bases are TGTGCCAGTAGTATGGAGACTAGGAGGAGGTACGAGCAGTACTTC. Translating it yields CASSMETRRRYEQYF. The full variable domain, with the rest looked up from reference TRBV19 and TRBJ2-7, is DGGITQSPKYLFRKEGQNVTLSCEQNLNHDAMYWYRQDPGQGLRLIYYSQIVNDFQKGDIAEGYSVSREKKESFPLTVTSAQKNPTAFYLCASSMETRRRYEQYFGPGTRLTVT.